This TCR beta chain was retrieved from a study of OX40 agonist ivuxolimab in advanced cancers. Data came from immunoSEQ multiplex PCR; TCRdb stores just in-frame clones and leaves some out. Among about 27,000 clones listed, roughly four fifths were seen once. Findings and caveats of the study: CD4+ and CD8+ blood T cells expanded clonally by week 6 at 0.1 to 3.0 mg/kg.

In its sample, this clone ranks as medium-sized. Its antigen is undetermined. Per the germline V gene, CDR1 is SEHNR and CDR2 is FQNEAQ (reference sequence). With 2 bases removed from V and 8 bases from J, the gap between germline ends came to 18 bases. The CDR3 has 15 residues. The rearrangement joins TRBV7-9 to TRBJ1-2, with TRBD1 as a possible D gene (6 bases). The source of this sequence is an adult with an advanced solid tumor such as melanoma, head and neck, liver or kidney cancer. Sample: CD4+ or CD8+ T cells sorted from blood, taken in a trial of the OX40 agonist ivuxolimab. The CDR3 nucleotides read TGTGCCAGCAGCTTAAATGCAGGGGCGTTTAAAGGCTACACCTTC. As protein: CASSLNAGAFKGYTF.